Sequencing of this T cell receptor (beta chain) was carried out in a study of cytomegalovirus exposure and HLA in healthy donors. The PCR employed 60 Vbeta primers together with 13 Jbeta primers. This table comes from immunoSEQ multiplex PCR, and its TCRdb copy is limited to in-frame clones, with some not included. Seen in this sample are 85,000 to 90,000 clones; the ten most common clones hold approximately 15%. The CDR3 contains 16 residues. Germline loops: CDR1 KGHSH, CDR2 LQKENI. V was clipped by 5 bases and J by 6 bases; unmatched bases: 12. Sequencing was done on a sample of PBMCs. The chain employs TRBV18 and TRBJ2-2, with 7 positions matching TRBD1. The receptor's source is a man in his forties or fifties in good health and CMV-seropositive. The CDR3 spells CASSTTVQGIAGELFF. CDR3 coding DNA: TGTGCCAGCTCAACAACTGTACAGGGGATCGCCGGGGAGCTGTTTTTT. Drawing the rest from reference TRBV18 and TRBJ2-2, the complete variable domain is NAGVMQNPRHLVRRRGQEARLRCSPMKGHSHVYWYRQLPEEGLKFMVYLQKENIIDESGMPKERFSAEFPKEGPSILRIQQVVRGDSAAYFCASSTTVQGIAGELFFGEGSRLTVL.